Shown below are 31 T cell receptor beta chains from a single sample sequenced in a study of blood T cell repertoires in COVID-19. Profiled with immunoSEQ multiplex PCR; TCRdb holds only in-frame clones, not every one. The sample lists some 400,000 clones, over 75% seen once, with 2.3% in the top ten. The sample consisted of peripheral blood. Source of these receptors: a woman aged 55-75 years with COVID-19, enrolled during active disease.

The chain recombines TRBV3-1 (or the pseudogene TRBV3-2) with TRBJ1-2; D possibly corresponds to TRBD1 (6 bases). There are 15 residues in the CDR3. CDR1 and CDR2 from the germline V gene are LGHDT and YNNKEL (reference sequence). Trimming removed 3 bases from V and 1 base from J, with 12 bases in between. The DNA for the CDR3 is TGTGCCAGCAGCCAGGGGGCTATAGGTAACTATGGCTACACCTTC. Amino acids: CASSQGAIGNYGYTF.

The gene calls are TRBV19 and TRBJ1-5; D unresolved. The germline gives CDR1 LNHDA, CDR2 SQIVND (reference sequence). This CDR3 spans 19 amino acids. The germline V and J ends were trimmed by 0 bases and 1 base, with 19 bases remaining between them. In DNA form, the CDR3 reads TGTGCCAGTAGTATAGATGGGCCAGGTCTCAGCTTGAGCAATCAGCCCCAGCATTTT. Its protein product is CASSIDGPGLSLSNQPQHF. Looking up the rest from reference TRBV19 and TRBJ1-5 gives the full variable domain: DGGITQSPKYLFRKEGQNVTLSCEQNLNHDAMYWYRQDPGQGLRLIYYSQIVNDFQKGDIAEGYSVSREKKESFPLTVTSAQKNPTAFYLCASSIDGPGLSLSNQPQHFGDGTRLSIL.

The chain couples TRBV10-1 to TRBJ2-3, with 7 bases that match TRBD2. The CDR3 is 13 residues long. Germline CDR1 WNHNN, CDR2 SYGVQD (reference sequence). The ends lost 4 bases at V and 4 bases at J; junction bases unmatched: 2. The CDR3 sequence: CASSGGSADTQYF. CDR3 in DNA: TGCGCCAGCAGTGGCGGGAGTGCAGATACGCAGTATTTT.

This clone was seen just once. The gene calls are TRBV2 and TRBJ1-3; D perhaps matches TRBD1 (5 bases). CDR3 length: 15 amino acids. V was clipped by 3 bases and J by 4 bases, with 13 bases between them. CDR1 and CDR2 (germline): SNHLY, FYNNEI. The CDR3 DNA sequence: TGTGCCAGCAGTGAGTTCGGAGGGGCGGGAAACACCATATATTTT. Its translation is CASSEFGGAGNTIYF.

The chain links TRBV2 to TRBJ1-3; perhaps TRBD1 as D (5 bases). Germline CDR1 and CDR2: SNHLY and FYNNEI. The CDR3 is made up of 12 amino acids. CDR3 in DNA: TGTGCACGGGGGAAAATTGGAAACACCATATATTTT. The encoded protein is CARGKIGNTIYF.

The chain is built from TRBV7-8 and TRBJ1-1, with TRBD1 as a possible D gene (6 bases). The CDR3 loop spans 15 amino acids. Germline V gives CDR1 SGHVS, CDR2 FQNEAQ. Trimming shortened V by 5 bases and J by 2 bases, and 15 bases separated the two germline ends. The CDR3 protein is CASSRRGGFNTEAFF. The CDR3 DNA reads as TGTGCCAGCAGCCGTAGGGGGGGCTTTAACACTGAAGCTTTCTTT.

V usage is TRBV28 and J usage is TRBJ1-2; 8 nucleotides align to TRBD1. V lost 5 bases, J lost 6 bases, and 5 bases stayed unmatched. This CDR3 has 13 residues. The germline V gene encodes CDR1 MDHEN and CDR2 SYDVKM. The DNA for the CDR3 is TGTGCCAGCAGTCAAAGGACAGGGCATGGCTACACCTTC. Encoded protein: CASSQRTGHGYTF.

The chain carries TRBV29-1 and TRBJ2-5; the match to TRBD2 covers 12 bases. Losses at the gene ends were 7 bases for V and 5 bases for J; bases not matched to a gene: 5. Per the germline V gene, CDR1 is SQVTM and CDR2 is ANQGSEA. This CDR3 comprises 13 residues. The CDR3 sequence: CSAAGTSGETQYF. For the CDR3, the DNA is TGCAGCGCCGCGGGGACTAGCGGGGAGACCCAGTACTTC.

In DNA form, the CDR3 reads TGTGCCAGTAGTGCACCGACAGGGGGCGGCGAGACCCAGTACTTC. Amino acid sequence: CASSAPTGGGETQYF. The chain carries TRBV19 and TRBJ2-5; 10 bases agree with TRBD1. This CDR3 is built from 15 residues. The trim removed 5 bases at V and 5 bases at J, leaving 8 bases unmatched. Germline V gives CDR1 LNHDA, CDR2 SQIVND (reference sequence).

The chain links TRBV11-2 to TRBJ2-7; 9 bases match TRBD1. Germline V lookup: CDR1 SGHAT, CDR2 FQNNGV. The CDR3 sequence is 18 residues long. The V segment lost 3 bases and the J segment 5 bases; nucleotides outside the gene matches: 17. The DNA of the CDR3 is TGTGCCAGCAGCTTGTCCCTCCTCGACCGGGACAGGGACCACGAGCAGTACTTC. Translating gives CASSLSLLDRDRDHEQYF.

CDR3: CASSIQHRRLSPEKLFF. CDR3 sequence (DNA): TGTGCCAGTAGTATACAACACAGGCGGCTAAGCCCTGAAAAACTGTTTTTT. The V call is TRBV19, the J call TRBJ1-4; possibly TRBD1 for D (5 bases). Trimming removed 2 bases from V and 7 bases from J, with 20 bases in between. CDR1 LNHDA and CDR2 SQIVND come from the germline V gene (reference sequence). The CDR3 consists of 17 residues.

The chain has TRBV12-3 or TRBV12-4 and TRBJ1-2; D is unclear. Trimming took off 5 bases at V and 2 bases at J, with 9 bases between the two ends. The CDR3 runs 13 residues. The DNA for the CDR3 is TGTGCCAGCAGTCAAACCGGGAACTATGGCTACACCTTC. Translated, it gives CASSQTGNYGYTF.

This clone appeared once. The chain combines TRBV28 with TRBJ1-4, with D possibly TRBD1 on 5 matching bases. The CDR3 length is 15 residues. Between the trimmed V and J ends, which lost 3 bases and 0 bases, there was a span of 8 bases. Germline assignment: CDR1 MDHEN and CDR2 SYDVKM. CDR3: CASSFRVATNEKLFF. CDR3 DNA: TGTGCCAGCAGTTTCAGGGTTGCAACTAATGAAAAACTGTTTTTT.

The V call is TRBV10-2, the J call TRBJ2-2; TRBD1 matches at 10 bases. Germline V CDR1 and CDR2: WSHSY, SAAADI. Trimming removed 4 bases from V and 4 bases from J; junction bases left unmatched: 6. This CDR3 spans 16 amino acids. CDR3 amino acids: CASSGLTGGGTGELFF. CDR3 DNA sequence: TGCGCCAGCAGTGGACTGACAGGGGGCGGCACCGGGGAGCTGTTTTTT.

The CDR3 sequence is CASSPGTGGLGPQHF. Here the CDR3 DNA reads TGTGCCAGCTCTCCGGGGACAGGGGGACTTGGGCCCCAGCATTTT. V is TRBV18 and J is TRBJ1-5; TRBD1 matches at 11 bases. The germline CDR1 and CDR2 sequences are KGHSH and LQKENI. V shed 6 bases, J shed 9 bases, and the junction held 10 bases outside the gene matches. CDR3 length: 15 amino acids.

This chain uses TRBV18 with TRBJ2-1; 9 bases match TRBD1. With 2 bases clipped from V and 7 bases from J, the junction kept 9 bases outside the gene matches. This CDR3 spans 16 amino acids. Germline V CDR1 and CDR2: KGHSH, LQKENI. The CDR3 DNA reads TGTGCCAGCTCACCAAATAAGGTCGGACAGGGGAATGAGCAGTTCTTC. It is translated as CASSPNKVGQGNEQFF.

In this sample, this clone turned up a few times. The chain employs TRBV6-1 and TRBJ2-2; 7 nucleotides agree with TRBD1. Germline lookup yields CDR1 MNHNS and CDR2 SASEGT. There are 18 residues in the CDR3. V shed 3 bases, J shed 1 base, and the junction held 11 bases outside the gene matches. CDR3 in DNA: TGTGCCAGCAGTGATTTAATTAAGACAGGGTGGAACACCGGGGAGCTGTTTTTT. This codes for CASSDLIKTGWNTGELFF.

This chain links TRBV7-2 with TRBJ1-5; no reliable D call. Germline loops: CDR1 SGHTA, CDR2 FQGNSA. V lost 7 bases and J 7 bases, leaving 14 bases between the germline ends. This CDR3 is 13 amino acids long. The CDR3 DNA is TGTGCCAGCAACCTTCCACCGGGGCAGCCCCAGCATTTT. Translating gives CASNLPPGQPQHF.

The chain employs TRBV19 and TRBJ2-4; 7 nucleotides line up with TRBD2. The CDR3 is made up of 14 amino acids. Germline V gene sequence: CDR1 LNHDA, CDR2 SQIVND (reference sequence). The V gene end was trimmed by 7 bases and the J gene end by 6 bases; junction bases not matched to a gene: 9. The chain's CDR3 is CASTTGGNPNIQYF. CDR3 DNA: TGTGCCAGTACTACCGGGGGGAACCCAAACATTCAGTACTTC.

J is TRBJ1-2 and V is TRBV9, with 9 bases identical to TRBD1. The ends lost 3 bases at V and 7 bases at J; junction bases unmatched: 10. Germline V gene data show CDR1 as SGDLS and CDR2 as YYNGEE. The CDR3 is 15 residues long. The CDR3 reads CASSERTGDDLGYTF. Written as DNA, the CDR3 is TGTGCCAGCAGCGAACGGACAGGGGACGATCTTGGCTACACCTTC.

This rearrangement joins TRBV2 to TRBJ1-5, with D possibly being TRBD1 (5 bases). Germline CDR1 SNHLY, CDR2 FYNNEI. The CDR3 has 15 residues. Trimming shortened V by 8 bases and J by 2 bases, and 16 bases separated the two germline ends. The CDR3: CASAGQDVRNQPQHF. In nucleotides, the CDR3 is TGTGCCAGCGCGGGGCAGGACGTACGCAATCAGCCCCAGCATTTT.

CDR3 DNA: TGTGCCACCAGGGACAGCCAAGGGCCCCAGCATTTT. Its protein is CATRDSQGPQHF. The V gene is TRBV10-3, the J gene TRBJ1-5; 7 bases fit TRBD1. CDR1 and CDR2 (germline): ENHRY, SYGVKD. Trimming removed 10 bases from V and 9 bases from J; junction bases left unmatched: 9. The CDR3 is made up of 12 amino acids.

The J gene is TRBJ2-5, the V gene TRBV6-2 or TRBV6-3, with 10 bases lining up with TRBD2. Germline values: CDR1 MNHEY, CDR2 SVGEGT. The V gene end was trimmed by 2 bases and the J gene end by 1 base; junction bases not matched to a gene: 10. The CDR3 length is 18 residues. CDR3 sequence: CASSYGGLAGATQETQYF. Written as DNA, the CDR3 is TGTGCCAGCAGTTACGGCGGGCTAGCGGGGGCCACCCAAGAGACCCAGTACTTC.

The rearrangement uses TRBV5-4 and TRBJ2-7; 10 positions match TRBD1. CDR1 and CDR2 (germline): SGHNT, YYREEE (reference sequence). The trim removed 4 bases at V and 5 bases at J, leaving 6 bases unmatched. CDR3 length equals 14 residues. CDR3 in DNA: TGTGCCAGCAGCAGACGACAGGGGGCCCACGAGCAGTACTTC. Translation: CASSRRQGAHEQYF.

The V gene is TRBV2, the J gene TRBJ1-1, with 7 bases lining up with TRBD1. The germline gives CDR1 SNHLY, CDR2 FYNNEI. CDR3 length: 15 residues. V lost 4 bases, J lost 4 bases, and 9 bases stayed unmatched. Here the CDR3 DNA reads TGTGCCAGCAGTGCAAAGGGGGCCCACTCCACTGAAGCTTTCTTT. It is translated as CASSAKGAHSTEAFF.

The genes are TRBV6-1 and TRBJ2-1; D is uncertain. This CDR3 has 16 residues. Germline loops: CDR1 MNHNS, CDR2 SASEGT. The V end was cut by 0 bases, the J end by 4 bases, with 13 bases between. CDR3 sequence: CASSEATHPRYNEQFF. CDR3 DNA: TGTGCCAGCAGTGAAGCTACCCACCCTCGGTACAATGAGCAGTTCTTC.

The chain combines TRBV3-1 (or the pseudogene TRBV3-2) with TRBJ2-1, with 10 bases matching TRBD1. The V segment lost 1 base and the J segment 8 bases; nucleotides outside the gene matches: 8. Per the germline V gene, CDR1 is LGHDT and CDR2 is YNNKEL (reference sequence). CDR3 length: 16 amino acids. The CDR3 is CASSQGTGTGAYEQFF. CDR3 coding DNA: TGTGCCAGCAGCCAAGGGACCGGGACAGGGGCCTATGAGCAGTTCTTC.

The genes are TRBV5-1 and TRBJ1-5; D is uncertain. The CDR3 runs to 15 residues. Trimming took 4 bases from V and 3 from J, leaving 14 bases between them. Germline values: CDR1 SGHRS, CDR2 YFSETQ. The CDR3 DNA sequence: TGCGCCAGCAGCCCACTGGGAGGGAACAATCAGCCCCAGCATTTT. Amino acid sequence: CASSPLGGNNQPQHF.

The chain couples TRBV21-1 to TRBJ2-7; the table assigns TRBD2, which was not confirmed against the DNA. TRBV21-1 is labeled a pseudogene. The CDR3 is 16 amino acids. DNA of the CDR3: TGTGCCAGCAGCAAAGGTGCGAGCGGGGAGAATTACGAGCAGTACTTC. Protein: CASSKGASGENYEQYF.

V usage is TRBV18 and J usage is TRBJ2-7; the match to TRBD1 covers 7 bases. V gave up 6 bases and J gave up 6 bases; unmatched junction bases: 8. Germline values: CDR1 KGHSH, CDR2 LQKENI. The CDR3 is made up of 13 amino acids. Here the CDR3 DNA reads TGTGCCAGCTCTCCGGGACAGAAGGGCGAGCAGTACTTC. Protein product: CASSPGQKGEQYF.

The rearrangement links TRBV29-1 to TRBJ1-2; possible D gene TRBD1, 6 bases. The CDR3 has 16 residues. Germline loops: CDR1 SQVTM, CDR2 ANQGSEA. Trimming left V 1 base short and J 4 bases short, with 19 bases between. The CDR3 protein is CSVEGALAQGPYGYTF. In nucleotides, the CDR3 is TGCAGCGTTGAAGGTGCTCTCGCACAGGGACCCTATGGCTACACCTTC.